This T cell receptor (beta chain) stems from a study of identifying expanded T cells in peripheral blood (dated by TCRdb to between 2017 and 2020). Notes on the research overall: Technical replicates were generated by sequencing separate aliquots of the same genomic DNA pool, and four replicates were compared pairwise. Paper-wide results and their limitations: The binomial model flagged 0.9 to 1.5 differentially abundant clones between technical replicates but about 16 over around 2 weeks and under 25 over approximately four weeks. Across all healthy-donor time intervals, the beta-binomial model significantly cut both the number of clones called differentially abundant and the false-positive rate. For all healthy donors, the variance in clone template counts between roughly 2-week samples rose significantly as total template count increased. The authors expected biological variance in healthy repertoires might increase further over much longer intervals such as months to years.

In the case of this clone: Its specific antigen is unknown. No much larger clone is present one base from it, and per-base qualities are unavailable.

No immune events, such as infections, were documented for the healthy donors during the collection period. Healthy-donor blood repertoires served as a training cohort to calibrate time-dependent variance in a beta-binomial model of T-cell clone differential abundance. The training cohort included around ten healthy donors, of whom 3 were female and 7 were male. Donor ages ranged from roughly 25 to 65 years, with an average of roughly 40 years. Whole blood from each healthy donor was obtained from a commercial supplier and was collected at three time points 2 to 3 weeks apart. Genomic DNA was extracted from unsorted whole blood for immunosequencing. The immunoSEQ Assay, which uses bias-controlled multiplex PCR amplification of genomic DNA, was used to profile TCRbeta CDR3 regions. Per the authors' processing: To quantify the absolute abundance of each unique TCRbeta CDR3 region, the sequences were collapsed and filtered. Differential abundance was tested with a binomial (Fisher-equivalent) model and with a beta-binomial model adding time-dependent variance fitted from healthy donors. Clones with fewer than 5 combined templates were removed, and a clone was called differentially abundant if the clone's Benjamini-Hochberg FDR was below 0.01. The form v = (b*log(k)+a)^2 was used to model beta-binomial variance as a function of total template count across the two samples. Sourced from immuneACCESS, this table was stored by TCRdb with only in-frame sequences that have V and J called. A share of the clones is absent; for the studies checked, an unresolved V gene accounts for under half, and the remainder has no known explanation. That table supplies the V and J calls and clone size; D and trimming were determined from the DNA. The table for this sample lists about 130,000 clones; 65% to 90% of them were counted only once. The ten largest clones take up about 8% of the sample.

The germline V gene yields SGHTA for CDR1 and FQGNSA for CDR2. The CDR3 runs 14 amino acids, cysteine and phenylalanine included. The entry retains the CDR3 DNA only, 42 bases that are in frame from base 1. Germline trimming amounts to 5 bases on V and 1 base on J, with 4 as the count of junction bases outside the gene matches. Input material: blood. The chain employs TRBV7-2 and TRBJ2-5, with 7 middle bases fitting TRBD1. This clonotype originated in a person aged 18-69 years in good health. The DNA sequence follows: TGTGCCAGCAGCCTTGGGACAGCCCAAGAGACCCAGTACTTC. This translates into CASSLGTAQETQYF.